The entry below gives a single T cell receptor (beta chain) sequence along with its context. This entry comes from a study of OX40 agonist ivuxolimab in advanced cancers. The CDR3 extends over 17 amino acids. The V and J ends lost 5 bases and 0 bases respectively, with 16 bases between them. Per germline, CDR1 SGHVS and CDR2 FQNEAQ. The repertoire was sequenced with immunoSEQ multiplex PCR; TCRdb's copy has only in-frame clones and lacks some. Of around 75,000 clones in the sample, roughly 80% were seen once. The rearrangement links TRBV7-8 to TRBJ2-2; D might be TRBD2 (5 bases). The sample here was CD4+ or CD8+ T cells sorted from blood, taken in a trial of the OX40 agonist ivuxolimab. The sequence derives from an adult with an advanced solid tumor such as melanoma, head and neck, liver or kidney cancer. CDR3 residues: CASSPRRSGANTGELFF. CDR3 bases: TGTGCCAGCAGCCCTAGGCGAAGCGGCGCGAACACCGGGGAGCTGTTTTTT.